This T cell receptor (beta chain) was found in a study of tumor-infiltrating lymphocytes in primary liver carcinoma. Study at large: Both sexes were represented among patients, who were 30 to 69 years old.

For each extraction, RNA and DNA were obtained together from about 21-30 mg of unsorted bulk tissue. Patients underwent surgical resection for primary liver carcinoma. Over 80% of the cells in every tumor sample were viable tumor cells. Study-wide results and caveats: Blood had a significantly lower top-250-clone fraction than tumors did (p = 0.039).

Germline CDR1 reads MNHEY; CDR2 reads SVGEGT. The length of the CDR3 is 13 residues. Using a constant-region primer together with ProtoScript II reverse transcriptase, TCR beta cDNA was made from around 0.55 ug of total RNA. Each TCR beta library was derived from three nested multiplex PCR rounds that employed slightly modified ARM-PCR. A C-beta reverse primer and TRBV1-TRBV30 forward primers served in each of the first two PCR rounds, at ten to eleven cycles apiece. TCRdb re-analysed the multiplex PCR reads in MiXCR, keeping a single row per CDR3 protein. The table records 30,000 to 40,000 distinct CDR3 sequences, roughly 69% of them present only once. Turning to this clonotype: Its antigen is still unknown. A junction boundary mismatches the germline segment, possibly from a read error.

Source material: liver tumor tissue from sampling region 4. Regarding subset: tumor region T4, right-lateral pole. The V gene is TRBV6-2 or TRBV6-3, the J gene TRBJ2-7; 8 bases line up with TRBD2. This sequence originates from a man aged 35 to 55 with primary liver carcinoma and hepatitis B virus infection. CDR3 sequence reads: CARSYGLATVQYF. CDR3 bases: TGTGCCAGGAGTTACGGACTAGCTACCGTGCAGTACTTC.